A selection of T cell receptor beta chains follows, all from one sample in a study of CD8+ T cells in alopecia areata. Repertoires were generated with immunoSEQ multiplex PCR, while TCRdb's copy carries only in-frame clones and drops some. Seen here are 150,000 to 200,000 clones, roughly 60% observed once, and the top ten hold 13% to 15%. This material consisted of CD4+ T cells sorted from blood, taken at week 24, from a patient treated with tofacitinib. These receptors were collected from a human donor with alopecia areata. Both conserved end residues are part of each CDR3. A D gene is named only where the DNA matches it firmly. Clone size is not always given. Where it is, it says once, few, many or a class for expanded clones.

clone_size | j_call | v_call | d_call | cdr3_aa
. | TRBJ1-6 | TRBV11-2 | TRBD1 | CASGLTGGGSPLHF
. | TRBJ2-2 | TRBV5-6 | . | CASSLQGNTGELFF
. | TRBJ1-1 | TRBV29-1 | . | CSVEGRYMNTEAFF
few | TRBJ1-1 | TRBV19 | TRBD1 | CASSLRDRGNTEAFF
. | TRBJ1-5 | TRBV30 | TRBD1 | CAWSQGQDNQPQHF
. | TRBJ2-5 | TRBV2 | TRBD2 | CAIPPPSGGETQYF
few | TRBJ1-6 | TRBV27 | . | CASSPAGEGPVTLHF
. | TRBJ2-7 | TRBV7-9 | TRBD1 | CASSGGTGSYEQYF
. | TRBJ1-1 | TRBV30 | . | CAAAAGRSLEAFF
. | TRBJ2-5 | TRBV27 | . | CASSFLFAETQYF
few | TRBJ1-1 | TRBV6-6 | . | CASSSGGLNTEAFF
few | TRBJ1-1 | TRBV29-1 | . | CSVADGGAAEAFF
. | TRBJ2-2 | TRBV5-1 | . | CATAVTRANTGELFF
. | TRBJ1-2 | TRBV15 | TRBD1 | CATSTDRRIYTF
. | TRBJ2-1 | TRBV6-5 | . | CASSTTGQSYNEQFF
few | TRBJ2-6 | TRBV7-9 | TRBD1 | CASSPGTGLSGANVLTF
. | TRBJ1-5 | TRBV29-1 | . | CSVGSGNQPQHF
. | TRBJ2-4 | TRBV20-1 | . | CSARDPLYF
. | TRBJ2-5 | TRBV10-3 | TRBD2 | CATGPGLAAQETQYF
. | TRBJ2-1 | TRBV30 | TRBD2 | CAWRRAGGPEADEQFF
few | TRBJ1-2 | TRBV6-5 | . | CASSRDPSIGYTF
. | TRBJ2-5 | TRBV9 | TRBD2 | CASSADSGGAKETQYF
. | TRBJ2-5 | TRBV29-1 | . | CSVAVQGETQYF
. | TRBJ2-5 | TRBV30 | . | CAWSVSLTQYF
. | TRBJ2-1 | TRBV6-1 | . | CASSERGRQAEQFF
. | TRBJ1-2 | TRBV29-1 | . | CSVDHVTRGSYGYGYTF
few | TRBJ2-1 | TRBV29-1 | TRBD1 | CSVHPGGNEQFF
. | TRBJ2-1 | TRBV29-1 | TRBD1 | CSVQMGQGLLF
few | TRBJ1-1 | TRBV18 | TRBD1 | CASSPTGGQAEAFF